The clone carrying this T cell receptor (beta chain) was detected only once. Three rounds of nested PCR, following a modified ARM-PCR protocol, produced the TCRbeta library. TCRdb reprocessed the multiplex PCR reads via MiXCR and lists one record per CDR3 protein. The sample carries some 100,000 distinct CDR3 sequences, roughly 77% recorded once. This sample's RNA came from whole unsorted tissue. CDR3 size: 16 residues. Germline CDR1 reads MNHEY; CDR2 reads SVGEGT. V gave up 4 bases and J gave up 7 bases, with 23 bases separating them. This specimen comes from a study of tumor and adjacent non-tumor tissue in lung cancer.

The sequencing input was lung tumor tissue. This chain joins TRBV6-2 or TRBV6-3 and TRBJ2-7, with D possibly being TRBD2 (6 bases). This TCR derives from a woman aged 55-70 years with non-small cell lung cancer. The CDR3 nucleotides are TGTGCCAGCAGTTCGTCTCCCGGGAGCCTCCCAAGGGAGCAGTACTTC. It yields the protein CASSSSPGSLPREQYF.